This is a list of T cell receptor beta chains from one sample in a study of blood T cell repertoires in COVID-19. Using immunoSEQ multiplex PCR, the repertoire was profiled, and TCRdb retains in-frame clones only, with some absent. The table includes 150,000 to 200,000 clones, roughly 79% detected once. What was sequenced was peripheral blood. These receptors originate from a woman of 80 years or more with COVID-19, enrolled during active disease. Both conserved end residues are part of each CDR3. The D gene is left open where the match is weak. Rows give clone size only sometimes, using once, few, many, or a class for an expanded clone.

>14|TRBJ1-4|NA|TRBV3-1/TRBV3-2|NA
TGTGCCAGCAGCCACCGCGAAACTAATGAAAAACTGTTTTTT
CASSHRETNEKLFF
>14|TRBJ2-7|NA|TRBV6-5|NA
TGTGCCAGCAGTCCCCCAGGGGCTTCCTACGAGCAGTACTTC
CASSPPGASYEQYF
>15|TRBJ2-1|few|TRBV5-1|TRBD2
TGCGCCAGCAGCCCTAGCGGGGGTGCACCCGATGAGCAGTTCTTC
CASSPSGGAPDEQFF
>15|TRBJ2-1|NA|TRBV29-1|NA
TGCAGCGTTGAGAAGCGTCTAAGCTCCTACAATGAGCAGTTCTTC
CSVEKRLSSYNEQFF
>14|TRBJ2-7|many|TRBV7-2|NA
TGTGCCAGCAGCTTAATACCAGGGACCTACGAGCAGTACTTC
CASSLIPGTYEQYF
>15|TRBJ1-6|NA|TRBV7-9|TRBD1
TGTGCCAGCAGCAAGGACAGGCCTGATAGCTCACCCCTCCACTTT
CASSKDRPDSSPLHF
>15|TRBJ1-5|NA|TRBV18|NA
TGTGCCAGCTCACCTGAGCTAGCTAGCAATCAGCCCCAGCATTTT
CASSPELASNQPQHF
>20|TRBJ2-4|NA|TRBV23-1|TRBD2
TGCGCCAGCGGCCGAAGCGGGATGGATGGGAAACTCGGAGCCAAAAACATTCAGTACTTC
CASGRSGMDGKLGAKNIQYF
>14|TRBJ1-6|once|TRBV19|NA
TGTGCCAGTAATTCCGGACTTAATAATTCACCCCTCCACTTT
CASNSGLNNSPLHF
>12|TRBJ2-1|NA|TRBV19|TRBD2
TGTGCCAGTAGTATGGGGGGGAATGAGCAGTTCTTC
CASSMGGNEQFF
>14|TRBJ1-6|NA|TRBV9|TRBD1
TGTGCCAGCAGCGTGGACAGGGAGCATTCACCCCTCCACTTT
CASSVDREHSPLHF
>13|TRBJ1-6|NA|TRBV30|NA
TGTGCCTGGGGCCCAGGGTCGAATTCACCCCTCCACTTT
CAWGPGSNSPLHF
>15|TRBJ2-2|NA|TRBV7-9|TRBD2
TGTGCCAGCAGGGATAGCGGGAGAGGTACCGGGGAGCTGTTTTTT
CASRDSGRGTGELFF
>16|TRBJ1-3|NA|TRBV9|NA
TGTGCCAGCAGCCCACAGGGTTCTTTTTCTGGAAACACCATATATTTT
CASSPQGSFSGNTIYF
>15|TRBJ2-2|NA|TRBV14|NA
TGTGCCAGCAGCCAAGAGATGAGAAGTTCCGGGGAGCTGTTTTTT
CASSQEMRSSGELFF
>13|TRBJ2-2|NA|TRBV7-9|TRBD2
TGTGCCAGCACCTCGGGGGGTACCGGGGAGCTGTTTTTT
CASTSGGTGELFF
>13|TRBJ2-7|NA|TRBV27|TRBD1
TGTGCCAGCAGATCAGGGGGCCGCTACGAGCAGTACTTC
CASRSGGRYEQYF
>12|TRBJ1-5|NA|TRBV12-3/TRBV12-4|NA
TGTGCCAGCAGTCTATCTCATCCGCCCCAGCATTTT
CASSLSHPPQHF
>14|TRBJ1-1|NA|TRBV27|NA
TGTGCCAGCAGTTCCCTCGACAGGAACACTGAAGCTTTCTTT
CASSSLDRNTEAFF
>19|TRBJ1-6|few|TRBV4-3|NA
TGCGCCAGCAGCCAAGATTTGCCTCGGGGGAGCGGCTATAATTCACCCCTCCACTTT
CASSQDLPRGSGYNSPLHF
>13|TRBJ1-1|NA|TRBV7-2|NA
TGTGCCAGCAGCTTAGGGAGGGTGAGTGAAGCTTTCTTT
CASSLGRVSEAFF
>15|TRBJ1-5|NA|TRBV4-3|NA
TGCGCCAGCAGCCAAGACGGGGTTAGCAATCAGCCCCAGCATTTT
CASSQDGVSNQPQHF
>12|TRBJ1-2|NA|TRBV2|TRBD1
TGTGCCAGCAGTGGGTCTGGGACAGGGCACACCTTC
CASSGSGTGHTF
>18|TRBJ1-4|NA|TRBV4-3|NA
TGCGCCAGCAGCCAAGATCGAAGGAGGGGCTCGACTAATGAAAAACTGTTTTTT
CASSQDRRRGSTNEKLFF
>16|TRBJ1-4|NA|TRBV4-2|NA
TGTGCCAGCAGCCAAGTTATTGGAGACGTTAATGAAAAACTGTTTTTT
CASSQVIGDVNEKLFF
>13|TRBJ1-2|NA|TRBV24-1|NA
TGTGCCACCAGTGAGTGGACCGGGGATGGCTACACCTTC
CATSEWTGDGYTF
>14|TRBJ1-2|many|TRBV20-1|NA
TGCAGTGCTAGTTCAGGGATGACCTTGGCCGGCTACACCTTC
CSASSGMTLAGYTF
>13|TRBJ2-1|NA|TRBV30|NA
TGTGCCTGGAGTCGGAGCTCCTACAATGAGCAGTTCTTC
CAWSRSSYNEQFF
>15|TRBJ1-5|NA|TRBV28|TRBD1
TGTGCCAGCAGCCTCGGGACAGGTAGCAATCAGCCCCAGCATTTT
CASSLGTGSNQPQHF
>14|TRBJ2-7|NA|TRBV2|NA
TGTGCCAGCAGCCCCACAGGGGGGGGTTACGAGCAGTACTTC
CASSPTGGGYEQYF
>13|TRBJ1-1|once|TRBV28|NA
TGTGCCAGCAGTTTGGCAACGAACACTGAAGCTTTCTTT
CASSLATNTEAFF
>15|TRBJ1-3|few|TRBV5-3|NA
TGTGCCAGAATCCGGGGGTCCAGCTCTGGAAACACCATATATTTT
CARIRGSSSGNTIYF
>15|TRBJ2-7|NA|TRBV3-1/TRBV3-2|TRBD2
TGTGCCAGCAGCCAGGGGCGGGAGGGTTCCTACGAGCAGTACTTC
CASSQGREGSYEQYF
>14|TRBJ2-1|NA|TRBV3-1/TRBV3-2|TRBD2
TGTGCCAGCAGCCAAGGCGAGACTAGCGGGAGGCTGTTCTTC
CASSQGETSGRLFF
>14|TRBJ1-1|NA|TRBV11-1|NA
TGTGCCAGCAGTCTCGACCGGGACACCACTGAAGCTTTCTTT
CASSLDRDTTEAFF
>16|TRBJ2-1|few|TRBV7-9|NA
TGTGCCAGCAGCTTGGGCTCGGGACTCCGTTACAATGAGCAGTTCTTC
CASSLGSGLRYNEQFF
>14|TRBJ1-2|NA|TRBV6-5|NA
TGTGCCAGCAGGACTGGGCAGGGTAACTATGGCTACACCTTC
CASRTGQGNYGYTF
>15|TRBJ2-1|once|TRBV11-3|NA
TGTGCCAGCAGCCCTCGGACGGGGGCCTACAATGAGCAGTTCTTC
CASSPRTGAYNEQFF
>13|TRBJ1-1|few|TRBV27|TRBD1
TGTGCCAGCAGAGGCAGGGGGCCAACTGAAGCTTTCTTT
CASRGRGPTEAFF
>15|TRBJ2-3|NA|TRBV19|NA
TGTGCCAGTAGTATAAAGGGGGCGCGGGGAGATACGCAGTATTTT
CASSIKGARGDTQYF
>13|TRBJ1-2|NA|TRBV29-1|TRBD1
TGCAGCGTTGGACAGGGAGTTTCTGGGGGCTACACCTTC
CSVGQGVSGGYTF